This entry is about one T cell receptor beta chain. TCRbeta library construction was performed incorporating unique molecular identifiers. Via MiXCR, TCRdb re-called the PCR reads, giving one row per CDR3 protein. The data hold 500,000 to 600,000 distinct CDR3 sequences, with around 19% observed a single time. The data belong to a study of T-cell reconstitution after alpha-beta-depleted transplantation in children. J gave up 6 bases and V 2 bases, and 13 bases lay outside the gene matches. CDR1 DFQATT and CDR2 SNEGSKA come from the germline V gene (reference sequence). The CDR3 is 16 residues long. Source: PBMCs from the stem cell graft donor, taken from the stem cell graft. J is TRBJ2-3 and V is TRBV20-1; 8 nucleotides agree with TRBD2. This clonotype was obtained from a human donor who donated a stem cell graft to a child with acute lymphoblastic leukemia. The CDR3 DNA follows: TGCAGTGCTAGACCCAGGGGACTAGTCCTCGCGGATACGCAGTATTTT. It encodes CSARPRGLVLADTQYF.